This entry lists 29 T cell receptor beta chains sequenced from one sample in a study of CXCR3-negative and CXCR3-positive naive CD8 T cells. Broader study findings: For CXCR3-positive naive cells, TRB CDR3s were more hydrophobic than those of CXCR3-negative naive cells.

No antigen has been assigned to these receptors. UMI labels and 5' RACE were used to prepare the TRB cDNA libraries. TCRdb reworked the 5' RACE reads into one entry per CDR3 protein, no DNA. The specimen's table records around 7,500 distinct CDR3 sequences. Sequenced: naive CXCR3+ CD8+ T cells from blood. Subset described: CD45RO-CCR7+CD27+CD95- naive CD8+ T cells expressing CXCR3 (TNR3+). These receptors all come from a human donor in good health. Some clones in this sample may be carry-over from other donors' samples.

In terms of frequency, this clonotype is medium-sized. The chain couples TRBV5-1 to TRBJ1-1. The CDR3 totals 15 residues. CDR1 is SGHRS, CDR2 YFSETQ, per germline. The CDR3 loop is CASSWGQSGDTEAFF. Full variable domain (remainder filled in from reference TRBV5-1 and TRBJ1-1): KAGVTQTPRYLIKTRGQQVTLSCSPISGHRSVSWYQQTPGQGLQFLFEYFSETQRNKGNFPGRFSGRQFSNSRSEMNVSTLELGDSALYLCASSWGQSGDTEAFFGQGTRLTVV.

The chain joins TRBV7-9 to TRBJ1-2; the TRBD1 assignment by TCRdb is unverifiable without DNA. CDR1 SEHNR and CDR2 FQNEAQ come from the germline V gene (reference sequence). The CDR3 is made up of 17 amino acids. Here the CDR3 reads CASSSHYRGPKNYGYTF.

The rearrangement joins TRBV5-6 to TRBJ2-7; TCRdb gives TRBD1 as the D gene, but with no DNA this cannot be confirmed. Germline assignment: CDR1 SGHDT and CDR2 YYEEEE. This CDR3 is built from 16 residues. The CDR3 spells CASSFLVRTGSYEQYF.

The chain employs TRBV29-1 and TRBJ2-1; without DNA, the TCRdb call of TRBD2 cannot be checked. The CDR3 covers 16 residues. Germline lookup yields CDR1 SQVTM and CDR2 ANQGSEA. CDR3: CSVEVLAGGPGDEQFF.

CDR3: CASSGGDPQHLTDTQYF. This chain joins TRBV25-1 and TRBJ2-3; TCRdb's D call, TRBD1, is unchecked because there is no DNA. The germline V gene encodes CDR1 MGHDK and CDR2 SYGVNS. CDR3 length: 17 amino acids.

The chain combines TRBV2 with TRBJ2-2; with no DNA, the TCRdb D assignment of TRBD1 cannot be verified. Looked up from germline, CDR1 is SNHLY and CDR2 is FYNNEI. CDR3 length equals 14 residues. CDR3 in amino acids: CAIYPGQGPGELFF.

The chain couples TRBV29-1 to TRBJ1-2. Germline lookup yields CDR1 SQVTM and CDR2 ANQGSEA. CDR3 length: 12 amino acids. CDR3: CSVVIGLYGYTF.

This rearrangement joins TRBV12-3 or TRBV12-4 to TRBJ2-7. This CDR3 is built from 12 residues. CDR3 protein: CASSPGLYEQYF.

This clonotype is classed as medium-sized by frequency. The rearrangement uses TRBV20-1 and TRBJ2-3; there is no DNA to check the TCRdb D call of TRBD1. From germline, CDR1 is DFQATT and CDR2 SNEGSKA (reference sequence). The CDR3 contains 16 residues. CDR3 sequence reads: CSAATWDRVSTDTQYF.

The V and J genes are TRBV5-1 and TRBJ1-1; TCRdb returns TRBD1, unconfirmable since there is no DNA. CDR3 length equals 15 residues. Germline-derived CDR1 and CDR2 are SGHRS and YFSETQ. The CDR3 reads CASSSLPGGGTEAFF.

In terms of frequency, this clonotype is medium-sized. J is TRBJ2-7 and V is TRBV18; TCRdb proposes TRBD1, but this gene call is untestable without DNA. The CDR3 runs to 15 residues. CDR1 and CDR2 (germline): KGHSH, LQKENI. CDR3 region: CASSPGMGRIYEQYF.

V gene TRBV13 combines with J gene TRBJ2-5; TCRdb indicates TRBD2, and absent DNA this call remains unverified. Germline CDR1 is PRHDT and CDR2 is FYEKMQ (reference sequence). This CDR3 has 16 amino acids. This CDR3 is CASSARASGSEETQYF.

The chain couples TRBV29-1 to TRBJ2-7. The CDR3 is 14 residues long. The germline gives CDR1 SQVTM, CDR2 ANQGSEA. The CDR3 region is CSVEMRPSSYEQYF.

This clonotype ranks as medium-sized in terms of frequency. The CDR3 loop reads CSAVGAMNTEAFF. The chain carries TRBV29-1 and TRBJ1-1; TCRdb's assignment of TRBD1 cannot be checked, as there is no DNA. Germline assignment: CDR1 SQVTM and CDR2 ANQGSEA. The CDR3 loop spans 13 amino acids.

CDR3: CASSWVSGSSYEQYF. The chain has TRBV5-1 and TRBJ2-7; the D gene TCRdb calls, TRBD2, cannot be checked with no DNA. This CDR3 contains 15 residues. The germline V gene encodes CDR1 SGHRS and CDR2 YFSETQ.

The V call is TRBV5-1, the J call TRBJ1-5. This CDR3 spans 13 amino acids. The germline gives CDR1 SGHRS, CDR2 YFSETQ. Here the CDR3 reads CASSLSTNQPQHF.

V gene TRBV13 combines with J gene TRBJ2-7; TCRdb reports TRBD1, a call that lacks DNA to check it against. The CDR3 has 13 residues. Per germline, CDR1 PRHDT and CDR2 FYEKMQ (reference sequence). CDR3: CASSLGATYEQYF.

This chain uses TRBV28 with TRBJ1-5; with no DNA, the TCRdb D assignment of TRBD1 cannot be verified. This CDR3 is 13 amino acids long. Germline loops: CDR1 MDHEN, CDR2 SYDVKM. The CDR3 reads CASSLQGNQPQHF. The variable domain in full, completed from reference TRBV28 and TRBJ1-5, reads DVKVTQSSRYLVKRTGEKVFLECVQDMDHENMFWYRQDPGLGLRLIYFSYDVKMKEKGDIPEGYSVSREKKERFSLILESASTNQTSMYLCASSLQGNQPQHFGDGTRLSIL.

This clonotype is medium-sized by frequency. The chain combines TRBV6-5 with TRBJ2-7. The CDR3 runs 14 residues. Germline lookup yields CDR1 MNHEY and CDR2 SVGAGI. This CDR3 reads CASSYSSKGIEQYF.

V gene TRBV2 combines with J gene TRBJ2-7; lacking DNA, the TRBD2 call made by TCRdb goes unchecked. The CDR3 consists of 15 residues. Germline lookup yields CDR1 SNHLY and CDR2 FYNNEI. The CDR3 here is CASSDLAASSYEQYF.

Here the CDR3 reads CASSLAAEQFF. The chain carries TRBV7-9 and TRBJ2-1. Germline-derived CDR1 and CDR2 are SEHNR and FQNEAQ (reference sequence). The CDR3 is 11 residues long.

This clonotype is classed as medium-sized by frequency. CDR3 protein: CASRAGANVLTF. The chain joins TRBV27 to TRBJ2-6. The CDR3 has 12 residues. Germline CDR1 and CDR2: MNHEY and SMNVEV (reference sequence).

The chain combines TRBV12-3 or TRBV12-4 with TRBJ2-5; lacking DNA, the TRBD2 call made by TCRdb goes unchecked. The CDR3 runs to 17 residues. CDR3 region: CASSLALRGGVAETQYF.

The CDR3 loop reads CASRGPAAQEEQFF. The chain recombines TRBV11-2 with TRBJ2-1; TCRdb's D call of TRBD2 is untestable without DNA. The CDR3 covers 14 residues. Germline values: CDR1 SGHAT, CDR2 FQNNGV.

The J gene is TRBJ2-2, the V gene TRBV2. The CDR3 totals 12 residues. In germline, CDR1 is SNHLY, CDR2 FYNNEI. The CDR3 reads CASSEKSGELFF.

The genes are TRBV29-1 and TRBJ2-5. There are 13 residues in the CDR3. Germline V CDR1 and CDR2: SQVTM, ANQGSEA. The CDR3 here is CSVDFALKETQYF.

This CDR3 reads CAITPDNTDTQYF. The chain uses TRBV10-3 and TRBJ2-3; TCRdb reports TRBD1, a call that lacks DNA to check it against. CDR1 and CDR2 (germline): ENHRY, SYGVKD. The length of the CDR3 is 13 residues.

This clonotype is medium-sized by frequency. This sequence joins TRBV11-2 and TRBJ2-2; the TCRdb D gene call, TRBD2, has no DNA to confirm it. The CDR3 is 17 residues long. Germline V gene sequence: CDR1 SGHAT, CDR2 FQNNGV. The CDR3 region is CASSLATGTSFPGELFF. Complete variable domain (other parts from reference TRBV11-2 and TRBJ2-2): EAGVAQSPRYKIIEKRQSVAFWCNPISGHATLYWYQQILGQGPKLLIQFQNNGVVDDSQLPKDRFSAERLKGVDSTLKIQPAKLEDSAVYLCASSLATGTSFPGELFFGEGSRLTVL.

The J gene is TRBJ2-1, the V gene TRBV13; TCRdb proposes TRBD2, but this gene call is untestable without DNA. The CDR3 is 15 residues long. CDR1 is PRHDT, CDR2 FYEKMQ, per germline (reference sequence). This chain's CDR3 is CASSLGLAGFNEQFF. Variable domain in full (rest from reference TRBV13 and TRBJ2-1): AAGVIQSPRHLIKEKRETATLKCYPIPRHDTVYWYQQGPGQDPQFLISFYEKMQSDKGSIPDRFSAQQFSDYHSELNMSSLELGDSALYFCASSLGLAGFNEQFFGPGTRLTVL.